This T cell receptor (beta chain) was captured by sequencing in a study of regulatory T cells in long-lasting Graves disease. Study as a whole: Persistent Graves' disease required over 5 years of antithyroid drugs and positive TSH receptor antibodies.

The V segment lost 5 bases and the J segment 2 bases; nucleotides outside the gene matches: 11. From germline, CDR1 is SEHNR and CDR2 FQNEAQ (reference sequence). There are 17 residues in the CDR3. Time point of the sample: persistent/refractory GD, antithyroid drugs over 5 years with positive TRAb. PBMCs provided the RNA from which the TCR library was made. Nine milliliters of peripheral blood were taken and placed in EDTA tubes. Study-level results: The work looked only at peripheral blood and did not look at thyroid tissue. Public clonotype sharing was higher in persistent than newly diagnosed patients.

The authors built TCR beta libraries using iRepertoire HTBI primers and Arm-PCR of CDR3 regions. TCRdb independently ran MiXCR on the multiplex PCR reads; one entry per CDR3 protein. The sample holds 350,000 to 450,000 distinct CDR3 sequences; approximately 25% are singletons and the top ten take roughly a quarter. This clonotype was observed a handful of times. Its antigen is still unknown. Sample: peripheral blood mononuclear cells (PBMCs), taken when the disease was refractory, from a patient treated with antithyroid drugs. The source is a woman between 35 and 50 years old with Graves disease. The V call is TRBV7-9, the J call TRBJ2-7; 11 bases map to TRBD2. CDR3: CASSPTSGKVNTYEQYF. The CDR3 bases are TGTGCCAGCAGCCCGACTAGCGGGAAGGTTAATACCTACGAGCAGTACTTC.